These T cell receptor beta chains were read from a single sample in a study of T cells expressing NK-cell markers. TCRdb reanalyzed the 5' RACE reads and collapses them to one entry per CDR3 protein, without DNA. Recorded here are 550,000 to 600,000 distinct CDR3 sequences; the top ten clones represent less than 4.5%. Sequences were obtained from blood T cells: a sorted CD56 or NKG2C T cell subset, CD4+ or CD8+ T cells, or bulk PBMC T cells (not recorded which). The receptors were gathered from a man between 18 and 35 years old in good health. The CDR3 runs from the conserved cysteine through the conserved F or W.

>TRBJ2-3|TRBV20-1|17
CSARGGGASSSTDTQYF
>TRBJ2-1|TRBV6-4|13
CASSEGPYNEQFF
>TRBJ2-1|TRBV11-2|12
CASSQGSDEQFF
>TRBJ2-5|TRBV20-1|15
CSAFDTGTFQVAQYF
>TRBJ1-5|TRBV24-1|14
CATSDSSGYQPQHF
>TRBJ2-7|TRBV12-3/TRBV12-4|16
CASSLGGQGTPHEQYF
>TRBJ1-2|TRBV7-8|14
CASSPRTGGFGYTF
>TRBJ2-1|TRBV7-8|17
CASSSKTGVSSYNEQFF
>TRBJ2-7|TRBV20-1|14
CSARVGLNDYEQYF
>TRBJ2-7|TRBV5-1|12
CASSQTGTEQYF
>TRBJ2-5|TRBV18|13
CAASSTGMETQYF
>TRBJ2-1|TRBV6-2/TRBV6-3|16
CASSYRASGKGNEQFF
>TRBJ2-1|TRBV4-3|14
CASSITGTGNEQFF
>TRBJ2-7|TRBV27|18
CASTNNVRGGSGSYEQYF
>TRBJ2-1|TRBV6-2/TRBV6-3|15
CASSSLSGLNNEQFF
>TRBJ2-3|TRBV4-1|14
CASSPRTGADTQYF
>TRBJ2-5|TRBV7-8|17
CASLGQGSGGHQETQYF
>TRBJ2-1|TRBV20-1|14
CSAHHSGTINEQFF
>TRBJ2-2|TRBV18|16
CASSPRQVIRTGELFF
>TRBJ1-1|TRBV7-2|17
CASSLVGPVRAGTEAFF
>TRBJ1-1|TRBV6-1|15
CASSESSLPNTEAFF
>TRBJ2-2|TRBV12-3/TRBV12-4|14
CASSSTGAGGELFF
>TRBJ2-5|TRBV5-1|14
CASSFSGTEETQYF
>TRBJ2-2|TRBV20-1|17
CSASPSGHRANTGELFF
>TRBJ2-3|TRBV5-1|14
CASNPLAGGPVQYF
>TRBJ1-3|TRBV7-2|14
CASSFPTDINTIYF
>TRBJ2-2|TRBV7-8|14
CASIPDPATGELFF
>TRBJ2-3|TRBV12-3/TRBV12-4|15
CASSALGSPQDTQYF
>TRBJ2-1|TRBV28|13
CASRSSSYNEQFF
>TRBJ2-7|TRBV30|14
CAWSVSAGSYEQYF
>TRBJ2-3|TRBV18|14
CAFRGGASTDTQYF
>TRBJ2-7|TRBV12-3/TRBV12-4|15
CASSLLTGKGYEQYF
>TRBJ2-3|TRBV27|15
CASSWGLPLTDTQYF
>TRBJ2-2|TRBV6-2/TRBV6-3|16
CASRPETGRNTGELFF
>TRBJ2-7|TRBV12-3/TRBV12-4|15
CASSLNTGGSYEQYF
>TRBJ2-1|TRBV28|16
CASSLSGRGGINEQFF
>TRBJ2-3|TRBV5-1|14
CASSSGTRTDTQYF